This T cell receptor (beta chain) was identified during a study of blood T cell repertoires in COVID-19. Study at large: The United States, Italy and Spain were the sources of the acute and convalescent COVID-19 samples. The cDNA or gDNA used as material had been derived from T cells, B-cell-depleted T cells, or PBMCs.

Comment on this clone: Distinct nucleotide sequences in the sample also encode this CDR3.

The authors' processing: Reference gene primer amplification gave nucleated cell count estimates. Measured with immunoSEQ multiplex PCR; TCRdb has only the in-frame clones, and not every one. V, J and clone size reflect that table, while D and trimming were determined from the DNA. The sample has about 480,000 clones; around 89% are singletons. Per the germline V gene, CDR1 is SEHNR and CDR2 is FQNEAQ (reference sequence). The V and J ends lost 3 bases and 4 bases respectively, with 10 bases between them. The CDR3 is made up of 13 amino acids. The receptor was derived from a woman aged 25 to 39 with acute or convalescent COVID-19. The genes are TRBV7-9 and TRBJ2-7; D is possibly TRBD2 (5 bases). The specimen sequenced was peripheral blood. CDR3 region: CASSLGRGYEQYF. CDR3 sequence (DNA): TGTGCCAGCAGCTTGGGCCGGGGTTACGAGCAGTACTTC.